The 6 T cell receptor beta chains reported below all come from one sample, sequenced in a study of shared clonotypes between healthy human individuals. Assay: immunoSEQ multiplex PCR; the TCRdb copy retains only in-frame clones and omits some. Here the sample spans about 750,000 clones, around 93% being singletons. Terminally differentiated effector memory CD45RA+ cells were excluded by CCR7 positive selection of CD45RO-negative cells. The sequencing input was naive CD8+ T cells sorted from blood. These receptors came from a man aged 25 to 45 in good health.

The V gene is TRBV6-6, the J gene TRBJ2-3, with D possibly TRBD2 on 5 matching bases. From germline, CDR1 is MNHNY and CDR2 SVGAGI (reference sequence). V gave up 6 bases and J gave up 6 bases, with 22 bases separating them. This CDR3 is 16 amino acids long. The CDR3, as DNA: TGTGCCAGCAGACTACCCGCGGGTAACGAGGGCGATACGCAGTATTTT. Encoded protein: CASRLPAGNEGDTQYF.

The V and J genes are TRBV5-8 and TRBJ2-1; TRBD2 matches 7 bases. Germline V gene lookup returns CDR1 SGHTS and CDR2 YDEGEE. This CDR3 region has 17 residues. J was trimmed by 3 bases and V by 3 bases; bases with no gene match: 12. The CDR3 sequence: CASSSRPAGVYYNEQFF. CDR3 coding DNA: TGTGCCAGCAGCTCCCGACCTGCGGGGGTCTACTACAATGAGCAGTTCTTC.

This sequence joins TRBV29-1 and TRBJ2-1, with a tentative D call TRBD2 (5 bases). The CDR3 has 13 amino acids. Trimming took 4 bases from V and 2 from J, leaving 9 bases between them. Germline V gene lookup returns CDR1 SQVTM and CDR2 ANQGSEA. As DNA, the CDR3 is TGCAGCGTTGGAAGGCGGGCCTACAATGAGCAGTTCTTC. This sequence encodes CSVGRRAYNEQFF.

The chain employs TRBV6-1 and TRBJ2-7; a possible D gene is TRBD2 (6 bases). V was clipped by 4 bases and J by 4 bases, with 23 bases between them. The germline V gene has CDR1 MNHNS and CDR2 SASEGT. This CDR3 has 17 amino acids. DNA for the CDR3: TGTGCCAGCAGTGGTCCTTGGGGGGACGAGGTGGAGTACGAGCAGTACTTC. Protein: CASSGPWGDEVEYEQYF.

The J gene is TRBJ2-7, the V gene TRBV27; the match to TRBD1 covers 7 bases. Germline values: CDR1 MNHEY, CDR2 SMNVEV (reference sequence). V gave up 5 bases and J gave up 3 bases; unmatched junction bases: 10. The CDR3 spans 15 residues. CDR3 amino acids: CASSLIGDRNYEQYF. CDR3 DNA sequence: TGTGCCAGCAGTCTAATTGGGGACAGAAACTACGAGCAGTACTTC.

The chain uses TRBV5-1 and TRBJ2-2; no clear D gene. Trimming cost V 2 bases and J 3 bases, with 8 bases left between them. Per the germline V gene, CDR1 is SGHRS and CDR2 is YFSETQ. CDR3 length: 14 residues. Here the CDR3 DNA reads TGCGCCAGCAGCTTCGACGGGTACACCGGGGAGCTGTTTTTT. It codes for CASSFDGYTGELFF. Full variable domain (outside the CDR3, taken from reference TRBV5-1 and TRBJ2-2): KAGVTQTPRYLIKTRGQQVTLSCSPISGHRSVSWYQQTPGQGLQFLFEYFSETQRNKGNFPGRFSGRQFSNSRSEMNVSTLELGDSALYLCASSFDGYTGELFFGEGSRLTVL.